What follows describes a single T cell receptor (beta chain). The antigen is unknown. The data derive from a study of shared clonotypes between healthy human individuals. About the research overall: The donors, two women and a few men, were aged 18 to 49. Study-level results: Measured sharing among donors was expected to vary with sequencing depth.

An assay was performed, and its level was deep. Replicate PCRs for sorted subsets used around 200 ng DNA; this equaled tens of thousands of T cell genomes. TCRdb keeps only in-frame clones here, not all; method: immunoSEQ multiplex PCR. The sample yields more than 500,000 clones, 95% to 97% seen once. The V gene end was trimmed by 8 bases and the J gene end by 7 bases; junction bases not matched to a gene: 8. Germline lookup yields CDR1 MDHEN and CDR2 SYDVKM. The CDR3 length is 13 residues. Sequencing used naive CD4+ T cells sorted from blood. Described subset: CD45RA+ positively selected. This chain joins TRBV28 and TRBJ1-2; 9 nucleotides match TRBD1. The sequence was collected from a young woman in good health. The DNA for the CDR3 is TGTGCCAGCGGGATATGGACAGGGGCTGGCTACACCTTC. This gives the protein CASGIWTGAGYTF.